This T cell receptor (beta chain) was identified during a study of T cells in Graves' hyperthyroidism and ophthalmopathy. The diagnostic basis comprised clinical symptoms, serum thyroxine and TRAb, thyroid ultrasound and orbital computed tomography. Notes on the study in general: Prediction of ophthalmopathy progression came a median approximately 6.6 months pre-onset. Also found in blood were most expanded thyroid clonotypes above 0.001. From stable hyperthyroidism, ophthalmopathy was set apart by a 13 V-J model.

There were TCR beta CDR3 regions amplified from RNA transcripts. The HTBI primer set was used in a first-round RT-PCR of the TCR CDR3. TCRdb independently ran MiXCR on the multiplex PCR reads; one entry per CDR3 protein. Seen here are 500,000 to 650,000 distinct CDR3 sequences, 46% observed once, and the top ten hold about two fifths. A note on this clonotype: Its antigen remains unidentified.

V lost 6 bases to trimming and J lost 4 bases, with 15 bases between them. This CDR3 has 15 residues. Looked up from germline, CDR1 is SEHNR and CDR2 is FQNEAQ (reference sequence). This sequence joins TRBV7-9 and TRBJ1-4; a weak D match, TRBD1 (5 bases). The sample was peripheral blood or thyroid tissue (not recorded which). The sequence was obtained from an adult woman with Graves' disease, either hyperthyroidism or ophthalmopathy (not recorded which). The CDR3 nucleotides read TGTGCCAGCAGACAAGCCGGGACGTATAATGAAAAACTGTTTTTT. Protein: CASRQAGTYNEKLFF.